This is a list of T cell receptor beta chains from one sample in a study of T cell responses to AZD1222 COVID-19 vaccine. Data came from immunoSEQ multiplex PCR; TCRdb stores just in-frame clones and leaves some out. The data hold about 120,000 clones, with roughly nine tenths observed a single time. Specimen: peripheral blood, collected on day 0 of AZD1222 vaccination. The receptors here all came from an adult in good health. CDR3s include the opening cysteine and the closing phenylalanine or tryptophan. Fields, in order: CDR3 length, D gene, J gene, clone size, V gene, CDR3 protein, CDR3 DNA. D genes are given only for firm matches. Only some rows state a clone size, as once, few, many or a class for expanded clones.

CDR3 length: 14
D gene: -
J gene: TRBJ2-3
clone size: -
V gene: TRBV5-1
CDR3 protein: CASSDRGYTDTQYF
CDR3 DNA: TGCGCCAGCAGCGATAGGGGATACACAGATACGCAGTATTTT

CDR3 length: 14
D gene: TRBD2
J gene: TRBJ2-7
clone size: once
V gene: TRBV29-1
CDR3 protein: CSVGLAGVGYEQYF
CDR3 DNA: TGCAGCGTTGGACTAGCGGGAGTCGGATACGAGCAGTACTTC

CDR3 length: 14
D gene: -
J gene: TRBJ1-4
clone size: -
V gene: TRBV9
CDR3 protein: CASSVSGLDEKLFF
CDR3 DNA: TGTGCCAGCAGCGTTTCGGGGCTTGATGAAAAACTGTTTTTT

CDR3 length: 15
D gene: -
J gene: TRBJ1-1
clone size: -
V gene: TRBV28
CDR3 protein: CASRPWRAMNTEAFF
CDR3 DNA: TGTGCCAGCAGGCCCTGGCGGGCCATGAACACTGAAGCTTTCTTT

CDR3 length: 13
D gene: -
J gene: TRBJ2-3
clone size: -
V gene: TRBV5-5
CDR3 protein: CASKTAMTDTQYF
CDR3 DNA: TGTGCCAGCAAGACAGCAATGACAGATACGCAGTATTTT

CDR3 length: 15
D gene: -
J gene: TRBJ2-2
clone size: few
V gene: TRBV25-1
CDR3 protein: CASSDGHGDTGELFF
CDR3 DNA: TGTGCCAGCAGTGATGGACATGGAGACACCGGGGAGCTGTTTTTT

CDR3 length: 14
D gene: -
J gene: TRBJ2-5
clone size: -
V gene: TRBV25-1
CDR3 protein: CASSASRGRETQYF
CDR3 DNA: TGTGCCAGCTCGGCAAGTCGGGGGCGAGAGACCCAGTACTTC

CDR3 length: 14
D gene: -
J gene: TRBJ1-5
clone size: -
V gene: TRBV27
CDR3 protein: CASSSGWSNQPQHF
CDR3 DNA: TGTGCCAGCAGTTCAGGGTGGAGCAATCAGCCCCAGCATTTT

CDR3 length: 13
D gene: -
J gene: TRBJ1-5
clone size: -
V gene: TRBV28
CDR3 protein: CASSLGSGQPQHF
CDR3 DNA: TGTGCCAGCAGTTTGGGTTCCGGTCAGCCCCAGCATTTT

CDR3 length: 14
D gene: -
J gene: TRBJ1-4
clone size: -
V gene: TRBV19
CDR3 protein: CASSGGATNEKLFF
CDR3 DNA: TGTGCCAGTAGTGGGGGCGCAACTAATGAAAAACTGTTTTTT

CDR3 length: 17
D gene: TRBD2
J gene: TRBJ2-1
clone size: -
V gene: TRBV7-2
CDR3 protein: CASSLFGAGALGNEQFF
CDR3 DNA: TGTGCCAGCAGCCTTTTTGGAGCGGGAGCTCTGGGCAATGAGCAGTTCTTC

CDR3 length: 13
D gene: -
J gene: TRBJ1-1
clone size: -
V gene: TRBV6-5
CDR3 protein: CASSYGRKSRAFF
CDR3 DNA: TGTGCCAGCAGTTACGGCAGGAAAAGTAGAGCTTTCTTT

CDR3 length: 12
D gene: -
J gene: TRBJ2-7
clone size: few
V gene: TRBV10-3
CDR3 protein: CAISARVYEQYF
CDR3 DNA: TGTGCCATCAGTGCTCGGGTCTACGAGCAGTACTTC

CDR3 length: 11
D gene: -
J gene: TRBJ1-2
clone size: -
V gene: TRBV30
CDR3 protein: CALDGASGYTF
CDR3 DNA: TGTGCCCTCGACGGGGCTTCCGGCTACACCTTC

CDR3 length: 14
D gene: TRBD1
J gene: TRBJ1-1
clone size: -
V gene: TRBV10-3
CDR3 protein: CAISTTGPNTEAFF
CDR3 DNA: TGTGCCATCAGCACGACAGGGCCTAACACTGAAGCTTTCTTT

CDR3 length: 14
D gene: -
J gene: TRBJ1-2
clone size: -
V gene: TRBV4-1
CDR3 protein: CASSQLAGLYGYTF
CDR3 DNA: TGCGCCAGCAGCCAATTGGCAGGCCTCTATGGCTACACCTTC

CDR3 length: 14
D gene: -
J gene: TRBJ2-7
clone size: -
V gene: TRBV9
CDR3 protein: CASSVGGSGYEQYF
CDR3 DNA: TGTGCCAGCAGCGTAGGGGGTAGCGGATACGAGCAGTACTTC

CDR3 length: 14
D gene: -
J gene: TRBJ1-1
clone size: -
V gene: TRBV6-7
CDR3 protein: CASSPTRANTEAFF
CDR3 DNA: TGTGCCAGCAGTCCGACTCGGGCGAACACTGAAGCTTTCTTT

CDR3 length: 15
D gene: -
J gene: TRBJ1-2
clone size: -
V gene: TRBV7-2
CDR3 protein: CASSLSPSTSYGYTF
CDR3 DNA: TGTGCCAGCAGCTTAAGCCCTTCCACCAGTTATGGCTACACCTTC

CDR3 length: 14
D gene: -
J gene: TRBJ1-3
clone size: -
V gene: TRBV7-9
CDR3 protein: CASSFHSSGNTIYF
CDR3 DNA: TGTGCCAGCAGCTTCCACAGCTCTGGAAACACCATATATTTT

CDR3 length: 15
D gene: TRBD1
J gene: TRBJ1-5
clone size: -
V gene: TRBV11-1
CDR3 protein: CASSLSGTGEQPQHF
CDR3 DNA: TGTGCCAGCAGCTTAAGCGGGACAGGGGAACAGCCCCAGCATTTT

CDR3 length: 14
D gene: -
J gene: TRBJ2-3
clone size: once
V gene: TRBV4-1
CDR3 protein: CASSQVGGTDTQYF
CDR3 DNA: TGCGCCAGCAGCCAAGTAGGGGGCACAGATACGCAGTATTTT

CDR3 length: 12
D gene: -
J gene: TRBJ1-1
clone size: -
V gene: TRBV6-2/TRBV6-3
CDR3 protein: CASSNPGTEAFF
CDR3 DNA: TGTGCCAGCAGCAACCCCGGGACAGAAGCTTTCTTT

CDR3 length: 16
D gene: -
J gene: TRBJ2-3
clone size: -
V gene: TRBV7-9
CDR3 protein: CASSPPAPRGMNTQYF
CDR3 DNA: TGTGCCAGCAGCCCCCCCGCCCCGCGAGGGATGAATACGCAGTATTTT

CDR3 length: 15
D gene: -
J gene: TRBJ1-2
clone size: -
V gene: TRBV7-9
CDR3 protein: CASSLDGGVGYGYTF
CDR3 DNA: TGTGCCAGCAGCCTGGATGGGGGGGTTGGATATGGCTACACCTTC

CDR3 length: 15
D gene: -
J gene: TRBJ2-2
clone size: -
V gene: TRBV24-1
CDR3 protein: CATSERKLNTGELFF
CDR3 DNA: TGTGCCACCAGTGAGAGAAAATTGAACACCGGGGAGCTGTTTTTT

CDR3 length: 16
D gene: TRBD1
J gene: TRBJ1-2
clone size: -
V gene: TRBV27
CDR3 protein: CASSARDRGRYYGYTF
CDR3 DNA: TGTGCCAGCAGTGCCCGGGACAGGGGTCGGTACTATGGCTACACCTTC

CDR3 length: 18
D gene: TRBD2
J gene: TRBJ2-3
clone size: once
V gene: TRBV28
CDR3 protein: CASSINLGLARITDTQYF
CDR3 DNA: TGTGCCAGCAGTATTAACCTGGGACTAGCAAGGATTACAGATACGCAGTATTTT

CDR3 length: 15
D gene: TRBD2
J gene: TRBJ2-7
clone size: -
V gene: TRBV11-2
CDR3 protein: CASSLETSGNYEQYF
CDR3 DNA: TGTGCCAGCAGCTTAGAGACTAGCGGGAACTACGAGCAGTACTTC

CDR3 length: 14
D gene: TRBD2
J gene: TRBJ2-1
clone size: -
V gene: TRBV9
CDR3 protein: CASSFGLANNEQFF
CDR3 DNA: TGTGCCAGCAGCTTTGGACTAGCGAACAATGAGCAGTTCTTC

CDR3 length: 14
D gene: -
J gene: TRBJ1-1
clone size: -
V gene: TRBV7-9
CDR3 protein: CASNPGGLDTEAFF
CDR3 DNA: TGTGCCAGCAACCCCGGGGGCTTGGACACTGAAGCTTTCTTT

CDR3 length: 11
D gene: -
J gene: TRBJ2-7
clone size: -
V gene: TRBV19
CDR3 protein: CASSITDEQYF
CDR3 DNA: TGTGCCAGTAGTATAACCGACGAGCAGTACTTC

CDR3 length: 16
D gene: TRBD1
J gene: TRBJ2-7
clone size: -
V gene: TRBV2
CDR3 protein: CASRGLGGNRSYEQYF
CDR3 DNA: TGTGCCAGCCGGGGCTTAGGGGGCAACCGCTCCTACGAGCAGTACTTC

CDR3 length: 17
D gene: -
J gene: TRBJ2-6
clone size: -
V gene: TRBV27
CDR3 protein: CASSLRGARSGANVLTF
CDR3 DNA: TGTGCCAGCAGTTTACGGGGGGCGCGTTCAGGGGCCAACGTCCTGACTTTC

CDR3 length: 16
D gene: -
J gene: TRBJ1-1
clone size: -
V gene: TRBV6-5
CDR3 protein: CASSYSTQGLNTEAFF
CDR3 DNA: TGTGCCAGCAGTTACTCGACGCAGGGCCTGAACACTGAAGCTTTCTTT

CDR3 length: 14
D gene: -
J gene: TRBJ2-2
clone size: -
V gene: TRBV19
CDR3 protein: CASSRASRTGELFF
CDR3 DNA: TGTGCCAGTAGTAGGGCTAGCCGCACCGGGGAGCTGTTTTTT

CDR3 length: 13
D gene: TRBD1
J gene: TRBJ1-4
clone size: -
V gene: TRBV6-5
CDR3 protein: CASSSGGAEKLFF
CDR3 DNA: TGTGCCAGCAGTTCAGGGGGGGCTGAAAAACTGTTTTTT

CDR3 length: 13
D gene: -
J gene: TRBJ2-3
clone size: -
V gene: TRBV5-1
CDR3 protein: CASSLGVPDTQYF
CDR3 DNA: TGCGCCAGCAGCTTGGGGGTGCCAGATACGCAGTATTTT

CDR3 length: 17
D gene: TRBD1
J gene: TRBJ2-2
clone size: -
V gene: TRBV7-9
CDR3 protein: CASSSGPGQGAAGELFF
CDR3 DNA: TGTGCCAGCAGCTCCGGACCGGGACAGGGGGCCGCCGGGGAGCTGTTTTTT

CDR3 length: 15
D gene: -
J gene: TRBJ1-1
clone size: -
V gene: TRBV27
CDR3 protein: CASSSPGGLNTEAFF
CDR3 DNA: TGTGCCAGCAGTTCACCGGGGGGTCTGAACACTGAAGCTTTCTTT

CDR3 length: 15
D gene: -
J gene: TRBJ1-2
clone size: -
V gene: TRBV10-3
CDR3 protein: CAISEVDTGNYGYTF
CDR3 DNA: TGTGCCATCAGTGAGGTGGACACGGGAAACTATGGCTACACCTTC

CDR3 length: 17
D gene: -
J gene: TRBJ2-1
clone size: -
V gene: TRBV24-1
CDR3 protein: CATSDTVGRSSYNEQFF
CDR3 DNA: TGTGCCACCAGTGATACCGTTGGGCGGAGCTCCTACAATGAGCAGTTCTTC

CDR3 length: 14
D gene: -
J gene: TRBJ1-1
clone size: -
V gene: TRBV9
CDR3 protein: CASSVVEGRAEAFF
CDR3 DNA: TGTGCCAGCAGCGTAGTTGAGGGGAGAGCTGAAGCTTTCTTT

CDR3 length: 12
D gene: -
J gene: TRBJ1-1
clone size: -
V gene: TRBV7-8
CDR3 protein: CASSPSGTEAFF
CDR3 DNA: TGTGCCAGCAGCCCCTCGGGAACTGAAGCTTTCTTT

CDR3 length: 15
D gene: -
J gene: TRBJ1-1
clone size: -
V gene: TRBV18
CDR3 protein: CASSSAQGRLSEAFF
CDR3 DNA: TGTGCCAGCTCTTCAGCCCAGGGCCGTCTTTCTGAAGCTTTCTTT

CDR3 length: 15
D gene: TRBD1
J gene: TRBJ1-3
clone size: -
V gene: TRBV9
CDR3 protein: CASSGTGVSGNTIYF
CDR3 DNA: TGTGCCAGCAGCGGCACAGGGGTCTCTGGAAACACCATATATTTT

CDR3 length: 14
D gene: -
J gene: TRBJ1-1
clone size: few
V gene: TRBV19
CDR3 protein: CASRFGSGNTEAFF
CDR3 DNA: TGTGCCAGTCGTTTTGGTTCTGGGAACACTGAAGCTTTCTTT

CDR3 length: 14
D gene: -
J gene: TRBJ1-1
clone size: -
V gene: TRBV3-1/TRBV3-2
CDR3 protein: CASSFGQKNTEAFF
CDR3 DNA: TGTGCCAGCAGTTTCGGACAGAAGAACACTGAAGCTTTCTTT

CDR3 length: 13
D gene: -
J gene: TRBJ1-1
clone size: -
V gene: TRBV6-4
CDR3 protein: CASIHKRDTEAFF
CDR3 DNA: TGTGCCAGCATACACAAAAGGGACACTGAAGCTTTCTTT

CDR3 length: 14
D gene: -
J gene: TRBJ2-2
clone size: -
V gene: TRBV4-3
CDR3 protein: CASSQQVFTGELFF
CDR3 DNA: TGCGCCAGCAGCCAGCAGGTTTTCACCGGGGAGCTGTTTTTT

CDR3 length: 13
D gene: -
J gene: TRBJ1-3
clone size: once
V gene: TRBV19
CDR3 protein: CASRRLSGNTIYF
CDR3 DNA: TGTGCCAGTAGGAGGCTATCCGGAAACACCATATATTTT

CDR3 length: 15
D gene: TRBD2
J gene: TRBJ2-7
clone size: -
V gene: TRBV5-1
CDR3 protein: CASSTTLAGVGEQYF
CDR3 DNA: TGCGCCAGCAGTACGACACTAGCGGGAGTGGGGGAGCAGTACTTC

CDR3 length: 15
D gene: TRBD1
J gene: TRBJ2-7
clone size: -
V gene: TRBV6-5
CDR3 protein: CASRGDRNPLYEQYF
CDR3 DNA: TGTGCCAGCAGGGGGGACAGAAACCCTCTATACGAGCAGTACTTC

CDR3 length: 15
D gene: TRBD1
J gene: TRBJ1-1
clone size: -
V gene: TRBV11-1
CDR3 protein: CASSLRTGGNTEAFF
CDR3 DNA: TGTGCCAGCAGCTTACGGACAGGGGGAAACACTGAAGCTTTCTTT

CDR3 length: 15
D gene: -
J gene: TRBJ2-3
clone size: -
V gene: TRBV7-9
CDR3 protein: CASSLVLISTDTQYF
CDR3 DNA: TGTGCCAGCAGCTTAGTTCTGATAAGCACAGATACGCAGTATTTT

CDR3 length: 16
D gene: -
J gene: TRBJ2-7
clone size: -
V gene: TRBV9
CDR3 protein: CASSVVGDGNSYEQYF
CDR3 DNA: TGTGCCAGCAGCGTAGTAGGGGACGGAAACTCCTACGAGCAGTACTTC

CDR3 length: 13
D gene: -
J gene: TRBJ2-3
clone size: -
V gene: TRBV12-5
CDR3 protein: CASGLGSTDTQYF
CDR3 DNA: TGTGCTAGTGGTTTGGGGAGCACAGATACGCAGTATTTT